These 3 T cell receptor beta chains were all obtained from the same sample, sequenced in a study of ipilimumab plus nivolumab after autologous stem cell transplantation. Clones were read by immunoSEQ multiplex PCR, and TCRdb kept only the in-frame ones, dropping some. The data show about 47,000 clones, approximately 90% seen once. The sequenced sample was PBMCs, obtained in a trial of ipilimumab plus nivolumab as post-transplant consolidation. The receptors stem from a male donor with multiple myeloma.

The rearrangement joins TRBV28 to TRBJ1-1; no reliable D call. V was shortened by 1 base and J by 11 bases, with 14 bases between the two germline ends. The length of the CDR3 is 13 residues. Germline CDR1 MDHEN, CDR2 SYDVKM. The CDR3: CASSLFPSAGAFF. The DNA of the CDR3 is TGTGCCAGCAGTTTATTTCCCTCCGCTGGCGCTTTCTTT.

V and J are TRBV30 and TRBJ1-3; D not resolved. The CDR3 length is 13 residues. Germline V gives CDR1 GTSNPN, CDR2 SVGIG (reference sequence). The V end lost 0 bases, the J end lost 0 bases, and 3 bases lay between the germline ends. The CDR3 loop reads CAWSVFSGNTIYF. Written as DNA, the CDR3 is TGTGCCTGGAGTGTATTCTCTGGAAACACCATATATTTT.

This chain's CDR3 is CASSPGGQLSYEQYF. The CDR3, as DNA: TGCGCCAGCAGCCCGGGGGGACAGCTCTCCTACGAGCAGTACTTC. This sequence joins TRBV5-1 and TRBJ2-7; either TRBD1 or TRBD2 may fit D (7 bases each). There are 15 residues in the CDR3. Trimming removed 4 bases from V and 0 bases from J, with 14 bases in between. The germline V gene encodes CDR1 SGHRS and CDR2 YFSETQ.